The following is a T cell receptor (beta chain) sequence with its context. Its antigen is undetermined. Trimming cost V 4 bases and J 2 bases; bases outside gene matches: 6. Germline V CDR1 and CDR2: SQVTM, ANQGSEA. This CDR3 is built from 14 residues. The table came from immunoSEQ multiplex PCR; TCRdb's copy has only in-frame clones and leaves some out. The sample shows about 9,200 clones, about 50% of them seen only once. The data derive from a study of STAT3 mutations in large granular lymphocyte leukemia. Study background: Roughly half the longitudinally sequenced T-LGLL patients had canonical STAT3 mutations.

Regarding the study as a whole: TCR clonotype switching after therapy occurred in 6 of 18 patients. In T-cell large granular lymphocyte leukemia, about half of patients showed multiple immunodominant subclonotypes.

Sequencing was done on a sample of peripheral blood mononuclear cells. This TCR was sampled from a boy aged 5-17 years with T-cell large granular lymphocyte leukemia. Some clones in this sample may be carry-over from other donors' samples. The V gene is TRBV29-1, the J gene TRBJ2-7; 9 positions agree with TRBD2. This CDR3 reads CSVVAPSGTYEQYF. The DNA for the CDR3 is TGCAGCGTTGTCGCGCCTAGCGGGACCTACGAGCAGTACTTC.